This TCR beta chain appears in the sequencing data of a study of T cell responses to AZD1222 COVID-19 vaccine. Note on this clone: Its antigen is not identified.

Here immunoSEQ multiplex PCR was the method, and the copy in TCRdb shows in-frame clones only, minus some. The profile shows 100,000 to 150,000 clones, roughly 91% of them singletons. Germline assignment: CDR1 GTSNPN and CDR2 SVGIG (reference sequence). The length of the CDR3 is 15 residues. V lost 1 base, J lost 3 bases, and 6 bases stayed unmatched. Study-level results: Mostly white British, mostly female donors; authors suggested clonal diversity may be underestimated.

Here the sequenced sample was peripheral blood, taken on day 0 of AZD1222 vaccination. This clonotype was obtained from an adult in good health. The V and J genes are TRBV30 and TRBJ1-3, with 7 bases identical to TRBD1. The CDR3 region has the DNA TGTGCCTGGAGTGGGGAAGGGGGCGGTGGAAACACCATATATTTT. It is translated as CAWSGEGGGGNTIYF.